Sequencing of this T cell receptor beta chain was carried out in a study of blood T cell repertoires in COVID-19. Whole-study context: Italy, Spain and the United States were the sources of the convalescent and acute COVID-19 samples. Nucleic acid was either cDNA or gDNA, and it came from T cells, B-cell-depleted T cells, or PBMCs.

The CDR3 is made up of 11 amino acids. V dropped 6 bases and J dropped 4 bases, with 5 bases sitting between them. Looked up from germline, CDR1 is SNHLY and CDR2 is FYNNEI. Original processing methods: It was from reference gene primer amplification that nucleated cell counts were estimated. Sequenced by immunoSEQ multiplex PCR; TCRdb stores in-frame clones only, minus some. V, J and clone size derive from that table, while D and trimming were established from the DNA sequence. This table has roughly 220,000 clones, around 90% appearing once. V usage is TRBV2 and J usage is TRBJ2-3, with D unclear. Sequencing was carried out using PBMCs or T cells enriched from blood (not recorded which). The origin of this receptor is a woman between 25 and 40 years old who had recovered from COVID-19. The CDR3 bases are TGTGCCAGCAGCCTCTCAGATACGCAGTATTTT. Its translation is CASSLSDTQYF.